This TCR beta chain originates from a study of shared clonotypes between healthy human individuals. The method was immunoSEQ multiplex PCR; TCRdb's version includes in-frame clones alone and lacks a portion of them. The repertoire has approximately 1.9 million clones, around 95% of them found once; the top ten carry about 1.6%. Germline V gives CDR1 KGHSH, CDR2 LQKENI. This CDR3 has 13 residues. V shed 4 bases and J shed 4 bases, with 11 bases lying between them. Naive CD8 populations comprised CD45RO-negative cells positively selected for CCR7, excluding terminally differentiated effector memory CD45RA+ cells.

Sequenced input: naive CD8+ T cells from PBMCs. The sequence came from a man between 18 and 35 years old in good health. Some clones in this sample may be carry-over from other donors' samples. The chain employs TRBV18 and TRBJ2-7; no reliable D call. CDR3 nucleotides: TGTGCCAGCTCACAGGATACGGTGTACGAGCAGTACTTC. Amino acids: CASSQDTVYEQYF.